The source of this T cell receptor (beta chain) is a study of OX40 agonist ivuxolimab in advanced cancers. Regarding the research as a whole: Ivuxolimab was a fully human IgG2 agonistic monoclonal antibody targeting the costimulatory receptor OX40 (CD134). Intravenous ivuxolimab was administered to patients every 2 weeks at six dose levels: 0.01, 0.1, 0.3, 1.5, 3 and 10 mg/kg. Of the approximately 50 patients in dose escalation, about 20 had hepatocellular carcinoma, roughly 15 had melanoma, 9 had renal cell carcinoma and 9 had head and neck cancer. A male proportion of around 80% and a mean age of roughly 55 years, ranging from about 23 to 90, were recorded for the dose-escalation cohort. Prior anti-PD-1, anti-PD-L1 or anti-CTLA-4 therapy was permitted, and checkpoint inhibitors had been received by roughly 40% of dose-escalation patients. Three dose-escalation patients achieved partial responses, one with hepatocellular carcinoma and two with cutaneous melanoma. Peripheral TCRbeta sequencing was intended to test whether TCR sequence diversity was altered and clonal T-cell expansion was caused by ivuxolimab. The paper reports the monotherapy dose-escalation portion (N of about 51 patients) of the phase I ivuxolimab trial.

Genomic DNA was extracted from sorted cells for sequencing of the TCRbeta CDR3 region. TCRbeta CDR3 regions were sequenced using the immunoSEQ Assay. TCRdb took this table from immuneACCESS and kept in-frame rearrangements with V and J called. Such tables lack part of the clones; where checked against another copy, unresolved V genes explain under half of the gap, and the rest is unexplained. This sample has about 81,000 clones in its table, and approximately 90% of those were observed once. Around 0.5% of the sample belongs to the ten largest clones. Patients with autoimmune disease history or receiving systemic immunosuppression were excluded from the trial. Peripheral blood for TCR sequencing was drawn from every dose cohort at baseline, at cycle 4 day 1 and at cycle 7 day 1. The samples were taken from a phase I, first-in-human, multicenter, open-label dose-escalation trial of ivuxolimab. The trial enrolled adults with locally advanced or metastatic head and neck squamous cell, hepatocellular, melanoma or renal cell carcinoma. Before TCR sequencing, CD4+ T cells and CD8+ T cells from peripheral blood were sorted into separate populations.

The V and J ends are trimmed by 1 base and 1 base, leaving 2 bases between them. Its CDR3 holds 13 amino acids, cysteine through phenylalanine. The CDR3 DNA has 39 bases and is translated from base 1. The germline V gene encodes CDR1 SGHDN and CDR2 FVKESK. What the research found in general, with its limitations: In partial responders in the 0.1-3.0 mg/kg groups, normalized peripheral clonal expansion was found to be among the lowest, especially among CD8+ T cells. Low levels of normalized T-cell clonal expansion were also seen in some patients who did not respond. At doses from 0.1 to 3.0 mg/kg, clonal expansion was seen in both CD4+ and CD8+ blood T cells between baseline and week 6. After ivuxolimab, more expanded clones were found on average in CD8+ T cells than in CD4+ T cells. The antigen specificity of the peripheral T cells that underwent clonal expansion was not determined.

This clone has a single count. This clone's antigen is unknown. The record has no base qualities; no much larger clone is one base away. The specimen was CD4+ or CD8+ T cells sorted from blood, collected in a trial of the OX40 agonist ivuxolimab. The TCR originated in an adult with an advanced solid tumor such as melanoma, head and neck, liver or kidney cancer. The chain couples TRBV14 to TRBJ2-1; the D gene cannot be named for sure. The CDR3: CASSQGSYNEQFF. The DNA reads as follows: TGTGCCAGCAGCCAAGGGTCCTACAATGAGCAGTTCTTC.